The clone carrying this T cell receptor beta chain was found a few times. Antigen: not known. Separate alpha and beta amplification began at the second PCR step. Both TRBC1 and TRBC2 were covered by a beta constant-region primer of two equimolar oligonucleotides. Four rounds of PCR amplified the ligated cDNA using nested alpha and beta constant-region primers plus SP2. TCRdb ran MiXCR on the UMI-ligation and nested PCR reads and lists one entry per CDR3 protein. The data show roughly 80,000 distinct CDR3 sequences, about 9.9% seen once. The sample is drawn from a study of naive and memory T cell subsets. Per the germline V gene, CDR1 is LGHDT and CDR2 is YNNKEL (reference sequence). This CDR3 has 17 residues. V lost 0 bases, J lost 4 bases, and 18 bases lay in between. Whole-study results and caveats: Diversity fell and Gini index rose from naive through CM, EM, EMRA. Especially in CD8 cells, naive repertoires contained a few larger clonotypes, possibly CD45RA-re-expressing memory cells. Over 90% of naive TCR sequences appeared only once after error correction, unlike memory subsets.

What was sequenced was naive CD8+ T cells from blood. The J gene is TRBJ1-2, the V gene TRBV3-1; D perhaps matches TRBD1 (5 bases). The origin of this receptor is a human donor in good health. The CDR3 loop reads CASSQDRGILGGYGYTF. For the CDR3, the DNA is TGTGCCAGCAGCCAAGATCGCGGAATTTTGGGGGGCTATGGCTACACCTTC.